This entry is about one T cell receptor beta chain. The antigen this receptor binds is unknown. A clone one base away is much larger, so this may be a read error. The data are from a study of T cells after yellow fever vaccination (dated by TCRdb to between 2018 and 2020). Looking at the study overall: The SMART-Seq v4 Ultra Low Input RNA kit was used to prepare libraries from fractions with low cell numbers. Bulk TCR alpha and beta repertoires were sequenced longitudinally to track T-cell clones before and after primary and booster YFV17D yellow fever vaccination. Two healthy male donors, one aged 18 to 29 and one aged 30 to 40 years, made up the cohort. Bulk PBMC replicates and cell subsets were isolated from blood drawn at multiple timepoints before and after both primary and secondary immunization.

The germline V gene gives CDR1 as MDHEN and CDR2 as SYDVKM. Taken from cysteine to phenylalanine, the CDR3 has 16 residues. Solely the CDR3 DNA is kept, with 48 bases framed from the first base. TCR cDNA was synthesized by 5'RACE template switching, through which a universal primer site and unique molecular identifiers were introduced. Priming of cDNA synthesis was performed from both the TCR alpha and TCR beta constant segments. Library amplification involved two PCR steps, and the second step added sample barcodes and sequencing adapters. Sequencing of the libraries was done on either Illumina HiSeq 2500 (2x100 bp) or NovaSeq (2x150 bp). On the authors' methods: Demultiplexing of reads and collapsing into UMI consensus sequences were performed with MIGEC, and V(D)J alignment was carried out with MiXCR. Using edgeR on replicate PBMC samples, clonotypes were called vaccine-responding if FDR was below 0.01 and the log2 fold change was above 5 up to day 15. CD4 or CD8 identity was assigned to each bulk clonotype according to whether the clonotype was present at higher abundance in the sequenced CD4 repertoire or the sequenced CD8 repertoire. TCRdb redid the processing of the public reads, applying fastp at Q25 and MiXCR, and retained in-frame beta chains. Records with the same CDR3 protein are collapsed into one entry carrying the most frequent genes and DNA. These V and J calls are TCRdb output, not the study's own analysis. The sample records 300,000 to 400,000 distinct CDR3 sequences, 8% to 10% of which are singletons. The ten largest make up about a sixth of the sample.

The treatment or condition label, read with the paper, signifies: live attenuated yellow fever vaccine strain. At every blood-draw timepoint, two biological replicates of bulk PBMCs were collected. PBMCs were isolated from peripheral blood using a standard Ficoll-Paque protocol. TriZol was used to extract RNA from bulk PBMCs, from CD4 and CD8 fractions, and from dextramer-positive and dextramer-negative fractions. General conclusions and limits of the study: Because only two donors were included in the study, the extent to which the findings can be generalized is limited. Most clones expanded after primary vaccination (approximately 97% of CD4 and 80% to 90% of CD8) were re-detected after the booster, suggesting that broad memory maintenance occurred. A small fraction of clonotypes appeared in both the CD4 and CD8 compartments, likely as a result of convergent recombination. The secondary T-cell response was weaker than the primary response but faster, peaking on day 5 instead of day 15. Computational filtering was required because FACS-sorted repertoires could contain abundant contaminating clonotypes from the bulk population.

Material: PBMCs, obtained on the day of the first yellow fever vaccination. This sequence originates from a man between 18 and 35 years old who received the YFV17D yellow fever vaccine. The chain was built from TRBV28 and TRBJ1-5; the D segment could be TRBD1, given 5 matching bases. Here the CDR3 is given as CASTPGTVLGNQTQHF. The nucleotide sequence reads TGTGCCAGCACGCCCGGGACCGTTTTGGGCAATCAGACCCAGCATTTT.